This TCR beta chain emerged from a study of blood T cell repertoires in COVID-19. Across the study: Italy, Spain and the United States were the sources of the convalescent and acute COVID-19 samples. Nucleic acid was either cDNA or gDNA, and it came from T cells, B-cell-depleted T cells, or PBMCs.

This CDR3 contains 13 residues. V lost 2 bases and J 3 bases, leaving 8 bases between the germline ends. Germline assignment: CDR1 GTSNPN and CDR2 SVGIG (reference sequence). Original handling: Quantification of nucleated cells was approximated via reference gene primer amplification. The table came from immunoSEQ multiplex PCR; TCRdb's copy has only in-frame clones and leaves some out. Clone size and V and J calls were adopted from that table, with D and trimming inferred from the DNA. Here the sample spans a few hundred thousand clones, roughly nine tenths being singletons. This receptor was taken from a woman aged 50 to 60 with acute or convalescent COVID-19. Sequences were obtained from peripheral blood. This sequence joins TRBV30 and TRBJ1-5; D is uncertain. This CDR3 is CAWSRGNNQPQHF. The CDR3 DNA reads as TGTGCCTGGAGTCGGGGAAACAATCAGCCCCAGCATTTT.